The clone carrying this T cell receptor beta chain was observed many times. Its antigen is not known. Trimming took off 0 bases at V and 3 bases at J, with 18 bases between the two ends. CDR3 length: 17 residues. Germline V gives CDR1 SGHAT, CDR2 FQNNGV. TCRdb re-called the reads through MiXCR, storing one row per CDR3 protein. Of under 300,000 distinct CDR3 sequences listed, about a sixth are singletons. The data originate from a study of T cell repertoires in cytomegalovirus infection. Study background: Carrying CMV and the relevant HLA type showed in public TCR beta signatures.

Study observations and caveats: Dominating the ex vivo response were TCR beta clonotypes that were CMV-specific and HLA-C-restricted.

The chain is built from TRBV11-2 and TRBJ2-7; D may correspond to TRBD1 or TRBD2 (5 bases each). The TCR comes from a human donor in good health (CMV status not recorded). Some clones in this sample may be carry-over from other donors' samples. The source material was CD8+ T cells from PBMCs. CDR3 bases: TGTGCCAGCAGCTTAGATTACGGGGCGAGGGCCCGCTACGAGCAGTACTTC. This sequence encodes CASSLDYGARARYEQYF.